What follows are 7 T cell receptor beta chains derived from one specimen sequenced in a study of blood T cells in healthy people across ages. Primers used in a second PCR of roughly 7 to 12 cycles were a sample-barcoded 5' primer and a J-beta primer mix. TCRdb itself ran the 5' RACE reads through MiXCR, one entry per CDR3 protein. The sample holds 1,500,000 or so distinct CDR3 sequences, approximately 59% seen once. Input material: blood. Source of these receptors: a young man in good health.

The J gene is TRBJ2-7, the V gene TRBV7-2, with D perhaps being TRBD1 or TRBD2 (5 bases each). From germline, CDR1 is SGHTA and CDR2 FQGNSA. The length of the CDR3 is 15 residues. Trimming cost V 7 bases and J 0 bases, with 16 bases left between them. The CDR3: CASIIEDGGSYEQYF. For the CDR3, the DNA is TGTGCCAGCATTATAGAGGATGGGGGCTCCTACGAGCAGTACTTC.

This chain joins TRBV4-1 and TRBJ1-1; no reliable D call. Germline CDR1 reads MGHRA; CDR2 reads YSYEKL. The V end lost 1 base, the J end lost 8 bases, and 11 bases lay between the germline ends. There are 13 residues in the CDR3. The CDR3 coding sequence is TGCGCCAGCAGCCAAGCCCTGACGGAAGAAGCTTTCTTT. It is translated as CASSQALTEEAFF.

The chain carries TRBV7-9 and TRBJ1-1; perhaps TRBD1 as D (5 bases). Trimming stripped 5 bases from V and 0 bases from J, with 19 bases between. The CDR3 loop spans 17 amino acids. Germline V gene lookup returns CDR1 SEHNR and CDR2 FQNEAQ (reference sequence). Here the CDR3 reads CASSDRPGTVLNTEAFF. The DNA for the CDR3 is TGTGCCAGCAGCGACAGACCCGGGACGGTTCTGAACACTGAAGCTTTCTTT.

The chain uses TRBV27 and TRBJ2-7; D may be TRBD1 (6 bases). The CDR3 is made up of 14 amino acids. Trimming cost V 5 bases and J 4 bases, with 15 bases left between them. Germline CDR1 MNHEY, CDR2 SMNVEV (reference sequence). The CDR3, as DNA: TGTGCCAGCAGTGCGTACAGGGTACTTTACGAGCAGTACTTC. Translated: CASSAYRVLYEQYF.

The chain uses TRBV6-2 or TRBV6-3 and TRBJ2-7; 11 bases line up with TRBD1. The CDR3 is 16 residues long. V was clipped by 2 bases and J by 5 bases; unmatched bases: 8. CDR1 is MNHEY and CDR2 is SVGEGT in the germline V gene. Written as DNA, the CDR3 is TGTGCCAGCAGTTACACCGGGACAGGGGGACCCAACGAGCAGTACTTC. Translating gives CASSYTGTGGPNEQYF.

This clonotype was seen a handful of times. The rearrangement links TRBV4-1 to TRBJ1-2; possible D gene TRBD1, 6 bases. Germline assignment: CDR1 MGHRA and CDR2 YSYEKL. Trimming took off 0 bases at V and 4 bases at J, with 12 bases between the two ends. The CDR3 is 15 residues long. In DNA, the CDR3 is TGCGCCAGCAGCCAAGAGCCAGGGGTAGGCTATGGCTACACCTTC. Translated, it gives CASSQEPGVGYGYTF.

The rearrangement links TRBV5-1 to TRBJ2-1, with a possible D match to TRBD2 (6 bases). The CDR3 runs to 16 residues. The germline V gene encodes CDR1 SGHRS and CDR2 YFSETQ. V was clipped by 0 bases and J by 6 bases, with 16 bases between them. Here the CDR3 DNA reads TGCGCCAGCAGCTTGGTTTTTATACTAGCCGGCAATGAGCAGTTCTTC. Translation: CASSLVFILAGNEQFF.